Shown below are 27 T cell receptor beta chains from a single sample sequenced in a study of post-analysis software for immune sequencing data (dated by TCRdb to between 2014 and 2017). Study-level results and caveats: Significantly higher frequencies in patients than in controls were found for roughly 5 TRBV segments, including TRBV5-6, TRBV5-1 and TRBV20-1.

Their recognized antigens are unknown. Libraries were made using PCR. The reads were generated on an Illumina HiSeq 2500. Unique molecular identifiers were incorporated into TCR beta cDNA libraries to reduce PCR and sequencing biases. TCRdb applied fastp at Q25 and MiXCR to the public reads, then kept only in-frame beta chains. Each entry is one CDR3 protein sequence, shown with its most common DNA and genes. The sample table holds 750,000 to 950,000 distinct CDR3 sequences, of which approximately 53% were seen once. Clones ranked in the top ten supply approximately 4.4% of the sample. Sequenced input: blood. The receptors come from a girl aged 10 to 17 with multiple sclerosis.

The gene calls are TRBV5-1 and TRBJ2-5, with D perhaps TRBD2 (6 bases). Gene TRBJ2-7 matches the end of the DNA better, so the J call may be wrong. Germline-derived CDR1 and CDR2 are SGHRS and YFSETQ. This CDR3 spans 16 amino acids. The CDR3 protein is CASSLAPGTLSYEQYF. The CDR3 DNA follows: TGCGCCAGCAGCTTGGCCCCCGGGACTCTATCCTACGAGCAGTACTTC.

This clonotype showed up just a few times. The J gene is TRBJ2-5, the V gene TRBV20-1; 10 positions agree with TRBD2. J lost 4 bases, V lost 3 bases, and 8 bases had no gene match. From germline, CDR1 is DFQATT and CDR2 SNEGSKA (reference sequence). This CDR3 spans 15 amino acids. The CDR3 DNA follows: TGCAGTGCTAGGCCTACTAGCGGGATCTTAGAGACCCAGTACTTC. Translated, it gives CSARPTSGILETQYF.

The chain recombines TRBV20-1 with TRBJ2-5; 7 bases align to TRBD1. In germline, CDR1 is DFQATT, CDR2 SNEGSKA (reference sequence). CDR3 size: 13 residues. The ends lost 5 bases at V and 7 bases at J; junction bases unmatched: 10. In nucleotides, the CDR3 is TGCAGTGCTCTGACAGGGTGGGACGGGACCCAGTACTTC. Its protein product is CSALTGWDGTQYF.

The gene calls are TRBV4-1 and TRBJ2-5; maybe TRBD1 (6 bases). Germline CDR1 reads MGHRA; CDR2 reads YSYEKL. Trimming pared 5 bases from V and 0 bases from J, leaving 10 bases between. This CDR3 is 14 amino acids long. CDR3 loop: CASSYRQDQETQYF. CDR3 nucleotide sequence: TGCGCCAGCAGCTACCGACAGGACCAAGAGACCCAGTACTTC.

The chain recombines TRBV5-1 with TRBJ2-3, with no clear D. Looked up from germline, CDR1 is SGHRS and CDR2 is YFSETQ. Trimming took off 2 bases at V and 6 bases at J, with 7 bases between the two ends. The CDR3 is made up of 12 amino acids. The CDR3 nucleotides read TGCGCCAGCAGCTTCTATGCGGATACGCAGTATTTT. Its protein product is CASSFYADTQYF.

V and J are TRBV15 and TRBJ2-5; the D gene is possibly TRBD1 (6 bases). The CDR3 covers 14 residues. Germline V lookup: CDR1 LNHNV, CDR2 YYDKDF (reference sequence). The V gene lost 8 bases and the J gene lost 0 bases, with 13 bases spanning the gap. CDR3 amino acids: CATSDRTYQETQYF. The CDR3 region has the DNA TGTGCCACCTCCGACAGGACGTACCAAGAGACCCAGTACTTC.

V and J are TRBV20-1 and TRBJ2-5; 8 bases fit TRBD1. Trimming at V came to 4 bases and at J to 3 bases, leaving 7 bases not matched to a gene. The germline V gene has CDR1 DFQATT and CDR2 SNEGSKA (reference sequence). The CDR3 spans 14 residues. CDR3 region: CSANRDRKKETQYF. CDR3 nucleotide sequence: TGCAGTGCTAATCGGGACAGGAAGAAAGAGACCCAGTACTTC.

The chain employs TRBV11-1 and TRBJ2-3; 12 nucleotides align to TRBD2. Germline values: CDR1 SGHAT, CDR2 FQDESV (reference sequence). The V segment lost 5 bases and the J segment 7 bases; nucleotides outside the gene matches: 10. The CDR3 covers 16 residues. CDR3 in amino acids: CASSLPGLAGRYTQYF. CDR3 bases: TGTGCCAGCAGCCTACCTGGACTAGCGGGAAGGTATACGCAGTATTTT.

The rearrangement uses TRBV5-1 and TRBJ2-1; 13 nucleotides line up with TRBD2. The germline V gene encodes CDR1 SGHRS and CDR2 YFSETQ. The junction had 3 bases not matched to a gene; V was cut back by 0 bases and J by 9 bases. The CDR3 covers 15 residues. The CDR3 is CASSLVGLAGAEQFF. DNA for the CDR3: TGCGCCAGCAGCTTGGTCGGACTAGCGGGAGCTGAGCAGTTCTTC.

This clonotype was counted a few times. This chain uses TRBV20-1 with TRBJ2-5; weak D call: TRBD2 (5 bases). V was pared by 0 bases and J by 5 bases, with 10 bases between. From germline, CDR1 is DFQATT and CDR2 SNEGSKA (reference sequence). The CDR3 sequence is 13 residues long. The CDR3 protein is CSAREGSVETQYF. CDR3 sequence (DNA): TGCAGTGCTAGAGAAGGGAGCGTCGAGACCCAGTACTTC.

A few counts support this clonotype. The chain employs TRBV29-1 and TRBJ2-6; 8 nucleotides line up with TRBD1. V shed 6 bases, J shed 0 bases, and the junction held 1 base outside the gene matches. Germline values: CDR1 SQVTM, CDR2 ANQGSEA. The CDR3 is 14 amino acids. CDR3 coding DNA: TGCAGCGTGGGACAGGACTCTGGGGCCAACGTCCTGACTTTC. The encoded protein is CSVGQDSGANVLTF.

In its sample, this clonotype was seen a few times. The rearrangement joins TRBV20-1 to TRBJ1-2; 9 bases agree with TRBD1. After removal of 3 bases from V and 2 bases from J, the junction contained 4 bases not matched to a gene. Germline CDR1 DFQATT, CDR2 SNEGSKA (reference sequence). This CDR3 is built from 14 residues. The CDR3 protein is CSARTTGGNYGYTF. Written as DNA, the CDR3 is TGCAGTGCTAGGACGACAGGGGGGAACTATGGCTACACCTTC.

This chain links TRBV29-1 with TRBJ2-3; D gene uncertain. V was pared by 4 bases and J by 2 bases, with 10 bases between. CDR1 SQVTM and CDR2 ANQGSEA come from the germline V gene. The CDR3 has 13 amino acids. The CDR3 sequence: CSVAPTVTDTQYF. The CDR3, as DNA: TGCAGCGTTGCACCCACGGTCACAGATACGCAGTATTTT.

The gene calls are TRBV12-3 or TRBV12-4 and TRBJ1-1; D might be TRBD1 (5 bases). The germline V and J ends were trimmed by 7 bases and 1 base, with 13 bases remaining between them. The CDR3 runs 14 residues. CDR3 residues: CASKGFGGNTEAFF. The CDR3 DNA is TGTGCCAGCAAAGGTTTTGGGGGGAACACTGAAGCTTTCTTT.

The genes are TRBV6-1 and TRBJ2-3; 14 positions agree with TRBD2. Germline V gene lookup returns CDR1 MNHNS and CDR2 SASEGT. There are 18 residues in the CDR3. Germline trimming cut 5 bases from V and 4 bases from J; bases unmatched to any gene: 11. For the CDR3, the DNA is TGTGCCAGCAGTCTGACTAGCGGGAGGGCCCTCGGCGCAGATACGCAGTATTTT. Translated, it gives CASSLTSGRALGADTQYF.

CDR3 protein: CASSLTQGARETQYF. The CDR3 bases are TGTGCCAGCAGCTTAACCCAGGGGGCACGGGAGACCCAGTACTTC. This chain connects TRBV5-6 to TRBJ2-5; 8 nucleotides match TRBD1. The germline gives CDR1 SGHDT, CDR2 YYEEEE. The CDR3 totals 15 residues. The ends lost 2 bases at V and 5 bases at J; junction bases unmatched: 8. Looking up the rest from reference TRBV5-6 and TRBJ2-5 gives the full variable domain: DAGVTQSPTHLIKTRGQQVTLRCSPKSGHDTVSWYQQALGQGPQFIFQYYEEEERQRGNFPDRFSGHQFPNYSSELNVNALLLGDSALYLCASSLTQGARETQYFGPGTRLLVL.

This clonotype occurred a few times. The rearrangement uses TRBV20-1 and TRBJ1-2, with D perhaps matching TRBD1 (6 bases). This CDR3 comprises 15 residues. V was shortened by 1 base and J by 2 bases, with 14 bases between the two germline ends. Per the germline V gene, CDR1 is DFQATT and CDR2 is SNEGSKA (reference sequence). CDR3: CSARATFDRNYGYTF. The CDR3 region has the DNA TGCAGTGCTAGAGCGACATTCGACAGGAACTATGGCTACACCTTC.

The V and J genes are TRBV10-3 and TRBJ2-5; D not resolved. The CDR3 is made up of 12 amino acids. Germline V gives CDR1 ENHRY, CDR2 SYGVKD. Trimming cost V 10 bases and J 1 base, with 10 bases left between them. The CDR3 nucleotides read TGTGCCACCGGACGGTCCCAAGAGACCCAGTACTTC. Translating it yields CATGRSQETQYF.

CDR3 region: CASSLGGASVDEQFF. The CDR3 DNA reads as TGTGCCAGCAGCCTAGGGGGGGCAAGCGTCGATGAGCAGTTCTTC. J is TRBJ2-1 and V is TRBV9, with D possibly TRBD2 on 7 matching bases. V was cut by 4 bases and J by 8 bases, with 19 bases left in between. Germline V lookup: CDR1 SGDLS, CDR2 YYNGEE. CDR3 length equals 15 residues.

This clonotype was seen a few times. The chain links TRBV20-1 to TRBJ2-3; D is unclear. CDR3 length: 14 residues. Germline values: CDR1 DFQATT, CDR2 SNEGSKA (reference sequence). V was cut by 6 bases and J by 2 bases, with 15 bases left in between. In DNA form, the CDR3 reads TGCAGTGCAACCCCGGCGAGTTACACAGATACGCAGTATTTT. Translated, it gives CSATPASYTDTQYF.

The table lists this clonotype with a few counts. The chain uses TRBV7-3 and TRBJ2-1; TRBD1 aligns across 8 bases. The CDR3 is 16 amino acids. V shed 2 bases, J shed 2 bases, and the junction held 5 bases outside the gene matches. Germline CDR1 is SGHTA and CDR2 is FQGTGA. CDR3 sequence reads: CASSLGDRGPYNEQFF. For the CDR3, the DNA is TGTGCCAGCAGCTTAGGCGACAGGGGACCCTACAATGAGCAGTTCTTC.

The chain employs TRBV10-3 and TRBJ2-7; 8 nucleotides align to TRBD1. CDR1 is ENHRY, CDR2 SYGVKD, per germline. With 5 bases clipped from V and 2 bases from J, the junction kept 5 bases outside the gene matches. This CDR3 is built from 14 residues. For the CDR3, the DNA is TGTGCCATCAGTCCTTCGGGACAGGCCTACGAGCAGTACTTC. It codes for CAISPSGQAYEQYF.

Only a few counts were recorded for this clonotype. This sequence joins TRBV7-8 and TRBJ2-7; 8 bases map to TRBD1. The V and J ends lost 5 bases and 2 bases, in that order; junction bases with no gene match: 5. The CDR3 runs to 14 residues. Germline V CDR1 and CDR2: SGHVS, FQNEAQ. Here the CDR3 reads CASSQQGGTYEQYF. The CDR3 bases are TGTGCCAGCAGCCAACAGGGGGGTACCTACGAGCAGTACTTC.

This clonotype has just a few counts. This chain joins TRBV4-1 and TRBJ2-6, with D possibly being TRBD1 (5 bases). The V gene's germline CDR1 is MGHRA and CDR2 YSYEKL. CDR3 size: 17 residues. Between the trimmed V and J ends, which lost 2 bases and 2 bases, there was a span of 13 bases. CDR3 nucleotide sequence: TGCGCCAGCAGCCAAACCCAGGGTCCGCCTGGGGCCAACGTCCTGACTTTC. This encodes CASSQTQGPPGANVLTF.

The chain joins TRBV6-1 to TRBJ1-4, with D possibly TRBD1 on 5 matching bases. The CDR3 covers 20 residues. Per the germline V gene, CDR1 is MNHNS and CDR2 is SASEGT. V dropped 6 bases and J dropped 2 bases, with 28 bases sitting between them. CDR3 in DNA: TGTGCCAGCAGCGCCCCTCCCAAGACAGCCACTTTCGAGACTAATGAAAAACTGTTTTTT. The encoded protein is CASSAPPKTATFETNEKLFF.

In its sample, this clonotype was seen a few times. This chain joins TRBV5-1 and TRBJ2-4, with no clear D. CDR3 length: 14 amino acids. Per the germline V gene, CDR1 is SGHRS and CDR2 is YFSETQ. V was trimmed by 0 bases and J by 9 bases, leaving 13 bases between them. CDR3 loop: CASSLEGNRGIQYF. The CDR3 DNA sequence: TGCGCCAGCAGCTTGGAAGGGAACAGAGGCATTCAGTACTTC. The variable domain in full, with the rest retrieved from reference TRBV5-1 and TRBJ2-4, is KAGVTQTPRYLIKTRGQQVTLSCSPISGHRSVSWYQQTPGQGLQFLFEYFSETQRNKGNFPGRFSGRQFSNSRSEMNVSTLELGDSALYLCASSLEGNRGIQYFGAGTRLSVL.

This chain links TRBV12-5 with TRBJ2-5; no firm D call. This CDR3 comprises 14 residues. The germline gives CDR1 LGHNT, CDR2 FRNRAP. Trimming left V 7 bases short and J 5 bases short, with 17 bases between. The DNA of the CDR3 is TGTGCTAGTGCCATCACTAACTCCCGCGAGACCCAGTACTTC. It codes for CASAITNSRETQYF. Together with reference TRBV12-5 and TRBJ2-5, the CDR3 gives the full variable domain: DARVTQTPRHKVTEMGQEVTMRCQPILGHNTVFWYRQTMMQGLELLAYFRNRAPLDDSGMPKDRFSAEMPDATLATLKIQPSEPRDSAVYFCASAITNSRETQYFGPGTRLLVL.